This is a list of T cell receptor beta chains from one sample in a study of graft-versus-host responses after intestinal transplantation. Antigens of these TCRs are unknown. Profiling relied on immunoSEQ multiplex PCR, and the TCRdb table lists in-frame clones only, not all of them. The sample contains about 31,000 clones, about 86% of which appear only once. Specimen: unstimulated CD8+ T cells sorted from spleen or lymph node cells, collected before intestinal transplant. The receptor source for this set is a human donor who received an intestinal transplant. Both conserved end residues are part of each CDR3. A D gene is named only where the DNA matches it firmly. Expanded clones are given a class, and other clones once, few, many or no size at all.

J: TRBJ2-4
V: TRBV4-1
size: .
D: TRBD1
DNA: TGCGCCAGCAGCCAAGGACAGGGAGACATTCAGTACTTC
CDR3: CASSQGQGDIQYF

J: TRBJ2-7
V: TRBV5-4
size: once
D: .
DNA: TGTGCCAGCTCACCACAGGGACACTCCTACGAGCAGTACTTC
CDR3: CASSPQGHSYEQYF

J: TRBJ2-5
V: TRBV7-9
size: .
D: TRBD1
DNA: TGTGCCAGCAGCTTGGATCGTAGGGGGCGCGTGGAGACCCAGTACTTC
CDR3: CASSLDRRGRVETQYF

J: TRBJ1-2
V: TRBV5-1
size: few
D: TRBD1
DNA: TGCGCCAGCGGTCCGTTGGGACAGGTGGACTATGGCTACACCTTC
CDR3: CASGPLGQVDYGYTF

J: TRBJ2-1
V: TRBV2
size: .
D: .
DNA: TGTGCCAGCAGTGAAATGGGAGTTAACTCCTACAATGAGCAGTTCTTC
CDR3: CASSEMGVNSYNEQFF

J: TRBJ2-5
V: TRBV28
size: .
D: TRBD2
DNA: TGTGCCAGCAGCCCCGGACTAGCGGGAGGACAAGAGACCCAGTACTTC
CDR3: CASSPGLAGGQETQYF

J: TRBJ2-5
V: TRBV7-9
size: .
D: TRBD2
DNA: TGTGCCAGCAGCTTAGTTGGCCTAGCGGGCTTGCGGGAGGAGCAGTACTTC
CDR3: CASSLVGLAGLREEQYF

J: TRBJ2-5
V: TRBV13
size: .
D: TRBD1
DNA: TGTGCCAGCAGCAATGGACAGGGGGAGACCCAGTACTTC
CDR3: CASSNGQGETQYF

J: TRBJ1-5
V: TRBV4-2
size: once
D: TRBD1
DNA: TGTGCCAGCAGCCGGACAGGGGCCGGTCAGCCCCAGCATTTT
CDR3: CASSRTGAGQPQHF

J: TRBJ2-7
V: TRBV25-1
size: .
D: .
DNA: TGTGCCAGCCTCGGGTTTGAGTCCTACGAGCAGTACTTC
CDR3: CASLGFESYEQYF

J: TRBJ2-7
V: TRBV5-4
size: .
D: TRBD2
DNA: TGTGCCAGCACCCCCCACCATAGCGGGAGGGCCCACGAGCAGTACTTC
CDR3: CASTPHHSGRAHEQYF

J: TRBJ2-7
V: TRBV30
size: .
D: .
DNA: TGTGCCTGGAGAGGGGCCCGATACGAGCAGTACTTC
CDR3: CAWRGARYEQYF

J: TRBJ2-5
V: TRBV14
size: .
D: TRBD2
DNA: TGTGCCAGCAGCGCCCGACTAGCCGAAGAGACCCAGTACTTC
CDR3: CASSARLAEETQYF

J: TRBJ2-2
V: TRBV2
size: .
D: .
DNA: TGTGCCAGCAGTGAGGGGCCGGACACCGGGGAGCTGTTTTTT
CDR3: CASSEGPDTGELFF

J: TRBJ2-2
V: TRBV27
size: .
D: .
DNA: TGTGCCAGCAGTTTATGGGAGACCGGGGAGCTGTTTTTT
CDR3: CASSLWETGELFF

J: TRBJ1-4
V: TRBV2
size: .
D: .
DNA: TGTGCCAGCAGTGAGATCAGTAATGAAAAACTGTTTTTT
CDR3: CASSEISNEKLFF

J: TRBJ2-7
V: TRBV7-9
size: .
D: .
DNA: TGTGCCAGCAGACACGACTATCAGGTCGAGCAGTACTTC
CDR3: CASRHDYQVEQYF

J: TRBJ2-2
V: TRBV13
size: .
D: .
DNA: TGTGCCAGCAGCTTAGGGGTCTCAGGGGCGTCCGGGGAGCTGTTTTTT
CDR3: CASSLGVSGASGELFF

J: TRBJ2-7
V: TRBV7-8
size: .
D: .
DNA: TGTGCGTCACAGCCGATTCACTACGAGCAGTACTTC
CDR3: CASQPIHYEQYF

J: TRBJ2-2
V: TRBV27
size: .
D: TRBD1
DNA: TGTGCCAGCAGATTAGATGGACAGGGGAATTACGCGAACACCGGGGAGCTGTTTTTT
CDR3: CASRLDGQGNYANTGELFF

J: TRBJ1-1
V: TRBV27
size: .
D: TRBD1
DNA: TGTGCCAGCAGTTTATCGCCGACAGGGGTTTTGTTGGCTTTCTTT
CDR3: CASSLSPTGVLLAFF

J: TRBJ2-5
V: TRBV4-1
size: .
D: TRBD1
DNA: TGCGCCAGCAGCACGGACAGGGGGGAAGAGACCCAGTACTTC
CDR3: CASSTDRGEETQYF

J: TRBJ1-1
V: TRBV21-1
size: few
D: .
DNA: TGTGCCAGCAGCAAAGAGTCACGTTCTCGAGTCACTGAAGCTTTCTTT
CDR3: CASSKESRSRVTEAFF

J: TRBJ2-7
V: TRBV7-8
size: once
D: .
DNA: TGTGCCAGCAGCTTAGGAGGGTACCCCTACGAGCAGTACTTC
CDR3: CASSLGGYPYEQYF

J: TRBJ2-3
V: TRBV13
size: .
D: .
DNA: TGTGCCAGCAGCTTACGGAGGGAGGCTAGCACAGATACGCAGTATTTT
CDR3: CASSLRREASTDTQYF

J: TRBJ2-7
V: TRBV11-2
size: .
D: TRBD1
DNA: TGTGCCGCGCGGGGGACAGGGCCATCCTACGAGCAGTACTTC
CDR3: CAARGTGPSYEQYF